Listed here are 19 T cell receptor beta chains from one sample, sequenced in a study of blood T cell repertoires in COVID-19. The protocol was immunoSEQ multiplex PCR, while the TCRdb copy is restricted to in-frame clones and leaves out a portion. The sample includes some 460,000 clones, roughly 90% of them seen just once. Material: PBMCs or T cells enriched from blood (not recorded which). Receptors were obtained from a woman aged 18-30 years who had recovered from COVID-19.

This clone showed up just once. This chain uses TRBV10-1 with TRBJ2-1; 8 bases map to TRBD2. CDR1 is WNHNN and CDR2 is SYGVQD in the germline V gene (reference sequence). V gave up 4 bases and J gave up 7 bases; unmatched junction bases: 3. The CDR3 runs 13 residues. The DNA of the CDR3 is TGCGCCAGCAGTGGCGGGGGGAGGAATGAGCAGTTCTTC. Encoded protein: CASSGGGRNEQFF.

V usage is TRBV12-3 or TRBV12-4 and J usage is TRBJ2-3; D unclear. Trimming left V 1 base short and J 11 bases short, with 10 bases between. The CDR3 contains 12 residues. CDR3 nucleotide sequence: TGTGCCAGCAGTTTAGTGGCCCAAAAGCAGTATTTT. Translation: CASSLVAQKQYF.

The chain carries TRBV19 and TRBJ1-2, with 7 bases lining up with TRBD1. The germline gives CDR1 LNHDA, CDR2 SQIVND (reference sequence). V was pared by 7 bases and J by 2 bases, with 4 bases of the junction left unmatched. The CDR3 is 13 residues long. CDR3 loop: CASNPGQNYGYTF. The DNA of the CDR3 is TGTGCCAGTAACCCGGGACAGAACTATGGCTACACCTTC.

In nucleotides, the CDR3 is TGTGCCAGCAGTGAAGCCAGAACAGGCGGGGTGCAGCCCCAGCATTTT. Protein sequence: CASSEARTGGVQPQHF. The chain combines TRBV2 with TRBJ1-5; D possibly corresponds to TRBD1 (5 bases). CDR1 SNHLY and CDR2 FYNNEI come from the germline V gene. Between the trimmed V and J ends, which lost 0 bases and 7 bases, there was a span of 16 bases. The CDR3 has 16 residues.

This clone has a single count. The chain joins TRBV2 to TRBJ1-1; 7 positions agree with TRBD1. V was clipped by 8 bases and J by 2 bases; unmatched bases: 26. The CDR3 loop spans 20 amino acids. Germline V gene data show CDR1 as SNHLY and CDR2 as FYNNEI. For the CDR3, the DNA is TGTGCCAGCTTCGATCTAGGGCAGGGGGACGTCACAGGACCTAACACTGAAGCTTTCTTT. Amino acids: CASFDLGQGDVTGPNTEAFF.

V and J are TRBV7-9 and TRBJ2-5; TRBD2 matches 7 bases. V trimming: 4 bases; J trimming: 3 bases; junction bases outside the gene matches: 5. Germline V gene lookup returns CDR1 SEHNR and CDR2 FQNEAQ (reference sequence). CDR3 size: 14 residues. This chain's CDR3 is CASSSARGEETQYF. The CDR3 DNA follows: TGTGCCAGCAGCTCAGCACGGGGGGAAGAGACCCAGTACTTC.

The chain's CDR3 is CASSYGGWNGYTF. In DNA, the CDR3 is TGTGCCAGCAGTTATGGCGGGTGGAATGGCTACACCTTC. The chain recombines TRBV12-3 or TRBV12-4 with TRBJ1-2; D is unclear. The CDR3 consists of 13 residues. Trimming stripped 4 bases from V and 6 bases from J, with 12 bases between.

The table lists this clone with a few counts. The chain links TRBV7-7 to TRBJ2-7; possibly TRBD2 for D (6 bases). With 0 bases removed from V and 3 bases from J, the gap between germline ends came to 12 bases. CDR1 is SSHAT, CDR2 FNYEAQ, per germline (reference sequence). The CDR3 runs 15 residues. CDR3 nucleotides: TGTGCCAGCAGCTTAGCGGCGGGGTCCCACTACGAGCAGTACTTC. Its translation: CASSLAAGSHYEQYF.

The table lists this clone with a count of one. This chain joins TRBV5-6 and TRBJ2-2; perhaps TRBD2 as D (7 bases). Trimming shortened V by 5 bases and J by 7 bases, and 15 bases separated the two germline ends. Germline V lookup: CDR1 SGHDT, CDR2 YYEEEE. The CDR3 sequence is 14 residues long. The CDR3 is CASSSSGEGGELFF. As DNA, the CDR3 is TGTGCCAGCAGTTCCTCAGGGGAGGGCGGGGAGCTGTTTTTT.

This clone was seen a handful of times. This CDR3 reads CASSIPGRGNNEQFF. CDR3 sequence (DNA): TGTGCCAGTAGTATCCCCGGGAGGGGGAACAATGAGCAGTTCTTC. The rearrangement uses TRBV19 and TRBJ2-1; 8 bases fit TRBD2. The V gene's germline CDR1 is LNHDA and CDR2 SQIVND (reference sequence). Unmatched junction bases numbered 6, after V lost 3 bases and J lost 5 bases. CDR3 length: 15 amino acids.

Here the CDR3 reads CASSPNRANQPQHF. The CDR3 DNA reads TGTGCCAGCTCCCCTAACAGGGCCAATCAGCCCCAGCATTTT. This chain links TRBV2 with TRBJ1-5; tentatively, D is TRBD1 (6 bases). V lost 8 bases and J lost 3, with 14 bases in between. This CDR3 spans 14 amino acids. The germline V gene has CDR1 SNHLY and CDR2 FYNNEI.

The CDR3 reads CASSRGRGSYEQYF. In nucleotides, the CDR3 is TGTGCCAGCAGCAGGGGCAGGGGCTCCTACGAGCAGTACTTC. The V gene is TRBV27, the J gene TRBJ2-7; maybe TRBD1 (6 bases). The CDR3 contains 14 residues. V gave up 6 bases and J gave up 0 bases, with 12 bases separating them. Germline lookup yields CDR1 MNHEY and CDR2 SMNVEV (reference sequence).

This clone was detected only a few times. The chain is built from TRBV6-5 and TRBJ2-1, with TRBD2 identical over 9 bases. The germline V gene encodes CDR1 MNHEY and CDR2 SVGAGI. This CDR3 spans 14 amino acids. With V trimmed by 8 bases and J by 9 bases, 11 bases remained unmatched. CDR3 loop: CASSPSGVVVEQFF. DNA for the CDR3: TGTGCCAGCTCCCCTAGCGGGGTCGTCGTTGAGCAGTTCTTC.

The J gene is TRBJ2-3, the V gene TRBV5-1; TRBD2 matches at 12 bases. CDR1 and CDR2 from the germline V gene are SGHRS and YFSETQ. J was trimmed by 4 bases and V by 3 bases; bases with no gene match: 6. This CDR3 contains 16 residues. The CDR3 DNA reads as TGCGCCAGCAGCTCCGGACTAGCGGGGTACGCAGATACGCAGTATTTT. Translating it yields CASSSGLAGYADTQYF.

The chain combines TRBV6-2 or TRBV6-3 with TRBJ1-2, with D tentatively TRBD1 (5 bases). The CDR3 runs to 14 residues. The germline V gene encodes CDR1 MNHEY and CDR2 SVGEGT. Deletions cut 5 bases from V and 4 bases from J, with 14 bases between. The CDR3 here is CASSPADSRYGYTF. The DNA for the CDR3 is TGTGCCAGCAGTCCGGCCGACAGTCGCTATGGCTACACCTTC.

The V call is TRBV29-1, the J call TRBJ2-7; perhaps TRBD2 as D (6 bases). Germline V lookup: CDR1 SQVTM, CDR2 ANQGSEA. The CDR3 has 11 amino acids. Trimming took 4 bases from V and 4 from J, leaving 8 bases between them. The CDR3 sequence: CSVVGGYEQYF. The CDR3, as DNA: TGCAGCGTTGTTGGGGGGTACGAGCAGTACTTC.

The CDR3 region is CASSFSGLAGANEQFF. For the CDR3, the DNA is TGTGCCAGCAGTTTCTCCGGACTAGCGGGGGCCAATGAGCAGTTCTTC. This sequence joins TRBV27 and TRBJ2-1, with TRBD2 matching 13 bases. V lost 3 bases, J lost 6 bases, and 5 bases stayed unmatched. The length of the CDR3 is 16 residues. CDR1 MNHEY and CDR2 SMNVEV come from the germline V gene (reference sequence).

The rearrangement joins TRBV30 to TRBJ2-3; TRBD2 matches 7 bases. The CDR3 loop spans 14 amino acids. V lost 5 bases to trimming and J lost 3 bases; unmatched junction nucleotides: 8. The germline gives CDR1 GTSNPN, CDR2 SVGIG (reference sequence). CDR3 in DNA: TGTGCCTGGTCCGGGGGGTTAAGGACAGATACGCAGTATTTT. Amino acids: CAWSGGLRTDTQYF.

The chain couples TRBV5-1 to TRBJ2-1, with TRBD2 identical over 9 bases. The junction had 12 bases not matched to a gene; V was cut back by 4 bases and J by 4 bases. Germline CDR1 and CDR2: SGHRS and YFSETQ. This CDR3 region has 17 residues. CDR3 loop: CASSPRVEAGGYNEQFF. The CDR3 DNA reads TGCGCCAGCAGCCCACGCGTTGAGGCGGGGGGGTACAATGAGCAGTTCTTC.